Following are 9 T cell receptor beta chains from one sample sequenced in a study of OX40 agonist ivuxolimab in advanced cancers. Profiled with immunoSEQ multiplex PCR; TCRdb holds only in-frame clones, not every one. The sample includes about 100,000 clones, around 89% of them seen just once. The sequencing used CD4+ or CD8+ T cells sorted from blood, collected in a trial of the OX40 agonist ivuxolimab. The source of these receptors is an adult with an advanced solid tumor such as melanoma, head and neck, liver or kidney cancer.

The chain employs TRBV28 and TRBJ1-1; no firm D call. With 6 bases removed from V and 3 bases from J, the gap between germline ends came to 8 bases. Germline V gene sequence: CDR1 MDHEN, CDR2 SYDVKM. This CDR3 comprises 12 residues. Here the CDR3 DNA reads TGTGCCAGCAGCTCTAGGCACACTGAAGCTTTCTTT. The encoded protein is CASSSRHTEAFF.

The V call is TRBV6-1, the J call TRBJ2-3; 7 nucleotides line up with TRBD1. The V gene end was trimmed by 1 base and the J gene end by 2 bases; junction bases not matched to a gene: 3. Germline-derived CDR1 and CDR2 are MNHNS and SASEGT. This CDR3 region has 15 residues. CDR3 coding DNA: TGTGCCAGCAGTGAAGTTGACAGGGCCACAGATACGCAGTATTTT. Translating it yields CASSEVDRATDTQYF.

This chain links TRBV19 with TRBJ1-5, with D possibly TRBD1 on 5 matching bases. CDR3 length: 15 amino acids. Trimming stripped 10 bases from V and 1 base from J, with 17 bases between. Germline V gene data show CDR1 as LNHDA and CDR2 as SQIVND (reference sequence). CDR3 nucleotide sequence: TGTGCCACCGAATCTCCAGGGATAAGCAATCAGCCCCAGCATTTT. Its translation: CATESPGISNQPQHF.

The CDR3 sequence: CASSPRDRGTHEQYF. The CDR3 DNA is TGTGCCAGCAGCCCCAGGGACAGGGGTACTCACGAGCAGTACTTC. The chain is built from TRBV7-3 and TRBJ2-7; 10 nucleotides line up with TRBD1. This CDR3 is 15 amino acids long. V lost 5 bases and J lost 5; bases outside the gene matches: 9. From germline, CDR1 is SGHTA and CDR2 FQGTGA. Full variable domain (remainder filled in from reference TRBV7-3 and TRBJ2-7): GAGVSQTPSNKVTEKGKYVELRCDPISGHTALYWYRQSLGQGPEFLIYFQGTGAADDSGLPNDRFFAVRPEGSVSTLKIQRTERGDSAVYLCASSPRDRGTHEQYFGPGTRLTVT.

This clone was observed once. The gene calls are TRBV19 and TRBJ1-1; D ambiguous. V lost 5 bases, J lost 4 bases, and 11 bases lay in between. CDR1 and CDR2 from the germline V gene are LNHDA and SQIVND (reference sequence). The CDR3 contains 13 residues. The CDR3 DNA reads TGTGCCAGTAGTTCAGAATGGAGCACTGAAGCTTTCTTT. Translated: CASSSEWSTEAFF.

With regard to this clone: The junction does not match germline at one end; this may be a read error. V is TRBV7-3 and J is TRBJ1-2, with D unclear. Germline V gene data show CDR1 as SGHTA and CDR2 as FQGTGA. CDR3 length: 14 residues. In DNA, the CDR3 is TGTGTCAGCAGCCGTGGAGGGCAGGCCTATGGCTACACCTTC. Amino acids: CVSSRGGQAYGYTF.

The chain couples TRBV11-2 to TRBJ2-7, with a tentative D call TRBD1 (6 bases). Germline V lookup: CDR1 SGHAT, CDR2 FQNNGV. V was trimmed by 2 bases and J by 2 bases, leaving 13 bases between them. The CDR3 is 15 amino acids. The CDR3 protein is CASSLRAGATYEQYF. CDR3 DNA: TGTGCCAGCAGCTTACGGGCAGGGGCGACCTACGAGCAGTACTTC.

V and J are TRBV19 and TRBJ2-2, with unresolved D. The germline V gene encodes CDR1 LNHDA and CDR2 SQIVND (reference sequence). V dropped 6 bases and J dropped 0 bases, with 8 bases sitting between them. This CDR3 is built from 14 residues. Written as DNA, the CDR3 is TGTGCCAGTAGCCCCCTCGCGAACACCGGGGAGCTGTTTTTT. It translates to CASSPLANTGELFF.

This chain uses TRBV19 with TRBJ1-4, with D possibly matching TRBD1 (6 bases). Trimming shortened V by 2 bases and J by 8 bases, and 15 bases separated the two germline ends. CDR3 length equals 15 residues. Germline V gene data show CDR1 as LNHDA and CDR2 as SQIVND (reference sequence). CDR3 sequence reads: CASSISGAGAEKLFF. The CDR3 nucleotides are TGTGCCAGTAGTATATCGGGGGCAGGGGCCGAAAAACTGTTTTTT.